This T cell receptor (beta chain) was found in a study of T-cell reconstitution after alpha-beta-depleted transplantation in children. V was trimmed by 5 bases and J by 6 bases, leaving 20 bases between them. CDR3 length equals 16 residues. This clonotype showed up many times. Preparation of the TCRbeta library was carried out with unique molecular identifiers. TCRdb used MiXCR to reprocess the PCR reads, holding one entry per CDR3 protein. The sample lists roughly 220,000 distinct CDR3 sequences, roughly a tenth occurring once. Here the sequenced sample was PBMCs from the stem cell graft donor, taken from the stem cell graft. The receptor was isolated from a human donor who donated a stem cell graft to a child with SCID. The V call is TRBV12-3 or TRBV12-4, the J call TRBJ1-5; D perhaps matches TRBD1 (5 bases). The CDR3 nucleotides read TGTGCCAGCAGTCCTCGGGTTTGGGGGGGTGGTCAGCCCCAGCATTTT. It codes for CASSPRVWGGGQPQHF.